This T cell receptor beta chain was documented in a study of blood T cells in healthy people across ages. Sample-barcoded 5' priming and a J-beta primer mix drove a second PCR of roughly 7 to 11 cycles. TCRdb ran MiXCR on the 5' RACE reads and lists one entry per CDR3 protein. The table includes approximately 800,000 distinct CDR3 sequences, more than 25% detected once. CDR3 length equals 15 residues. Germline CDR1 reads LNHNV; CDR2 reads YYDKDF (reference sequence). The ends lost 1 base at V and 2 bases at J; junction bases unmatched: 4. General study findings and limits: Diversity estimates from one million T cells were considered underestimates.

As regards this clonotype: Its target is unknown.

The same data also contributed to another study, on T cells of mothers and their children. That source notes: Three healthy Caucasian mothers served as donors, and their six children did as well. Sequencing returned over 8 million TCR beta CDR3 reads per mother and approximately 3 million per child.

The V gene is TRBV15, the J gene TRBJ1-1, with TRBD1 identical over 7 bases. This receptor was obtained from a boy aged 10-17 years in good health. The sequenced sample consisted of blood. The DNA for the CDR3 is TGTGCCACCAGCAGAGCCTGGGACAGTAACACTGAAGCTTTCTTT. It encodes CATSRAWDSNTEAFF.